These 23 T cell receptor beta chains share one sample of origin, sequenced in a study of blood T cells in healthy people across ages. The second PCR ran roughly 7 to 11 cycles with a sample-barcoded 5' primer and J-beta primers. Each CDR3 protein is one row after TCRdb ran MiXCR on the 5' RACE reads. The data hold roughly 860,000 distinct CDR3 sequences, with less than 80% observed a single time. Material: blood. The source is a man younger than 40 in good health.

For this clonotype: Here the CDR3 omits its conserved ending phenylalanine or tryptophan, so a read error is the likely source. The rearrangement links TRBV5-1 to TRBJ2-7; 7 bases line up with TRBD1. The CDR3 runs 15 residues. Trimming cost V 4 bases and J 4 bases; bases outside gene matches: 11. The germline V gene encodes CDR1 SGHRS and CDR2 YFSETQ. The CDR3 spells CASSAWTGGGYEQYI. CDR3 coding DNA: TGCGCCAGCAGCGCATGGACAGGTGGAGGATACGAGCAGTACATC.

Only a few counts were recorded for this clonotype. One end of the junction varies from germline; a read error may be responsible. The V call is TRBV5-1, the J call TRBJ2-5, with 9 bases lining up with TRBD1. CDR1 SGHRS and CDR2 YFSETQ come from the germline V gene. The CDR3 is 14 residues long. CDR3 region: CASSPGQGRETQYF. For the CDR3, the DNA is TGTGCCAGCAGCCCGGGACAGGGAAGGGAGACCCAGTACTTC.

The CDR3 coding sequence is TGCAGTGCTACCGCTAGCGGGGCGACCTACGAGCAGTACTTC. Protein sequence: CSATASGATYEQYF. The chain is built from TRBV20-1 and TRBJ2-1; TRBD2 matches at 9 bases. Gene TRBJ2-7 matches the end of the DNA better, so the J call may be wrong. The germline V gene has CDR1 DFQATT and CDR2 SNEGSKA (reference sequence). This CDR3 spans 14 amino acids.

This rearrangement joins TRBV5-1 to TRBJ2-2; possible D gene TRBD2, 6 bases. This CDR3 is built from 14 residues. Per the germline V gene, CDR1 is SGHRS and CDR2 is YFSETQ. Trimming stripped 7 bases from V and 1 base from J, with 11 bases between. DNA for the CDR3: TGCGCCAGCCGTTCGGGAGAGAACACCGGGGAGCTGTTTTTT. Translating gives CASRSGENTGELFF.

The genes are TRBV7-3 and TRBJ2-1; 8 bases fit TRBD2. The CDR3 is 16 residues long. Losses at the gene ends were 5 bases for V and 0 bases for J; bases not matched to a gene: 6. Germline CDR1 and CDR2: SGHTA and FQGTGA. The CDR3 spells CASSDGGGLSYNEQFF. The CDR3 DNA reads as TGTGCCAGCAGCGACGGGGGGGGCCTCTCCTACAATGAGCAGTTCTTC.

This clonotype was recorded a few times. The CDR3 DNA is TGTGCCAGTAGCCGAAGCGGGGGTAACGACGAGCAGTACTTC. Translated: CASSRSGGNDEQYF. This chain connects TRBV7-6 to TRBJ2-5, with 8 bases lining up with TRBD2. Near its end, the DNA agrees better with TRBJ2-7, so the J call may be wrong. Germline loops: CDR1 SGHVS, CDR2 FNYEAQ. The CDR3 consists of 14 residues.

The V gene is TRBV6-1, the J gene TRBJ2-3, with D possibly called TRBD1 or TRBD2 (7 bases each). The V gene lost 6 bases and the J gene lost 5 bases, with 24 bases spanning the gap. CDR1 is MNHNS, CDR2 SASEGT, per germline. This CDR3 contains 17 residues. CDR3 amino acids: CASRFLPEQGREDTQYF. Here the CDR3 DNA reads TGTGCCAGCAGATTTTTACCAGAACAGGGGAGGGAAGATACGCAGTATTTT.

The rearrangement uses TRBV6-1 and TRBJ2-7; TRBD1 might be the D (6 bases). Germline CDR1 reads MNHNS; CDR2 reads SASEGT. The ends were cut back, 3 bases at V and 2 bases at J, with 8 bases in the middle. This CDR3 is 13 amino acids long. CDR3 loop: CASSERDTYEQYF. CDR3 nucleotide sequence: TGTGCCAGCAGTGAGAGGGACACCTACGAGCAGTACTTC.

The chain employs TRBV3-1 and TRBJ2-5; TRBD2 matches 10 bases. The CDR3 length is 13 residues. Germline V gene data show CDR1 as LGHDT and CDR2 as YNNKEL (reference sequence). Trimming cost V 3 bases and J 13 bases; bases outside gene matches: 8. The CDR3 coding sequence is TGTGCCAGCAGCCAGGGGGGGACTAGCGAACCGTACTTC. As protein: CASSQGGTSEPYF.

The rearrangement joins TRBV6-5 to TRBJ2-5; 11 positions agree with TRBD1. The DNA end is more similar to TRBJ2-7, so the J call may be wrong. The CDR3 loop spans 15 amino acids. Germline lookup yields CDR1 MNHEY and CDR2 SVGAGI. The CDR3 here is CASSYSGQGGGEQYF. The CDR3 DNA follows: TGTGCCAGCAGTTACTCGGGACAGGGGGGAGGCGAGCAGTACTTC.

V gene TRBV18 combines with J gene TRBJ2-7; 8 bases line up with TRBD2. Germline V gene sequence: CDR1 KGHSH, CDR2 LQKENI. This CDR3 region has 15 residues. The V and J ends lost 3 bases and 0 bases, in that order; junction bases with no gene match: 4. The CDR3 nucleotides are TGTGCCAGCTCACCTTTTAGCGGGGACTCCTACGAGCAGTACTTC. The encoded protein is CASSPFSGDSYEQYF.

J is TRBJ1-1 and V is TRBV7-3; D remains ambiguous. Germline V gene sequence: CDR1 SGHTA, CDR2 FQGTGA. The V gene lost 3 bases and the J gene lost 1 base, with 6 bases spanning the gap. The length of the CDR3 is 13 residues. CDR3 sequence (DNA): TGTGCCAGCAGCTTGACGCCGAACACTGAAGCTTTCTTT. Translation gives CASSLTPNTEAFF.

This rearrangement joins TRBV9 to TRBJ2-1, with 9 bases identical to TRBD2. V trimming: 4 bases; J trimming: 3 bases; junction bases outside the gene matches: 8. Per germline, CDR1 SGDLS and CDR2 YYNGEE. The CDR3 is 16 amino acids. CDR3: CASSFKLAGVYNEQFF. For the CDR3, the DNA is TGTGCCAGCAGCTTTAAACTAGCGGGCGTCTACAATGAGCAGTTCTTC. The full variable domain, in which reference TRBV9 and TRBJ2-1 provide the parts outside the CDR3, is DSGVTQTPKHLITATGQRVTLRCSPRSGDLSVYWYQQSLDQGLQFLIQYYNGEERAKGNILERFSAQQFPDLHSELNLSSLELGDSALYFCASSFKLAGVYNEQFFGPGTRLTVL.

About this clonotype: This sequence may be a read error, since a much larger clone differs from it by one base. The chain carries TRBV6-5 and TRBJ2-1; TRBD2 is a possible D gene (6 bases). The J call is in doubt because the DNA end fits TRBJ2-7 better. Germline V gene data show CDR1 as MNHEY and CDR2 as SVGAGI. CDR3 size: 15 residues. The CDR3 nucleotides read TGTGCCAGCAGTTACCTAGCGAGTTACTACAATGAGCAGTACTTC. Protein product: CASSYLASYYNEQYF.

The chain joins TRBV4-1 to TRBJ1-1; 9 positions agree with TRBD1. The CDR3 is 16 residues long. CDR1 and CDR2 (germline): MGHRA, YSYEKL. V shed 2 bases, J shed 5 bases, and the junction held 9 bases outside the gene matches. CDR3 protein: CASSQRDREKKTEAFF. The CDR3, as DNA: TGCGCCAGCAGCCAAAGGGACAGGGAGAAAAAAACTGAAGCTTTCTTT.

The CDR3 DNA follows: TGCAGTGAATCCGGGGGGGCCCGGGAGCAGTACTTC. It encodes CSESGGAREQYF. The chain is built from TRBV20-1 and TRBJ2-5; 8 bases are shared with TRBD2. There are 12 residues in the CDR3. Looked up from germline, CDR1 is DFQATT and CDR2 is SNEGSKA (reference sequence). V trimming: 7 bases; J trimming: 11 bases; junction bases outside the gene matches: 12.

The chain recombines TRBV3-1 with TRBJ2-5; D is uncertain. The CDR3 covers 15 residues. V gave up 1 base and J gave up 3 bases, with 12 bases separating them. Germline CDR1 and CDR2: LGHDT and YNNKEL (reference sequence). The CDR3 DNA is TGTGCCAGCAGCCAAGTAAAAATAAGTAAAGAGACCCAGTACTTC. Amino acid sequence: CASSQVKISKETQYF.

Of note for this clonotype: The junction and the germline gene differ at one end; a read error may be behind it. The CDR3 region is CASSRDQTGANVLTF. CDR3 DNA: TGTGCCAGCAGCCGAGATCAAACTGGGGCCAACGTTCTGACTTTC. The chain employs TRBV4-2 and TRBJ2-6; tentatively, D is TRBD1 (5 bases). From germline, CDR1 is LGHNA and CDR2 YNFKEQ. This CDR3 has 15 amino acids.

This sequence joins TRBV4-3 and TRBJ2-4; D is unresolved. The CDR3 length is 14 residues. Germline V gives CDR1 LGHNA, CDR2 YSLEER. V lost 1 base, J lost 4 bases, and 8 bases lay in between. Here the CDR3 DNA reads TGCGCCAGCAGCCAAGTAATGGGGAAAAACATTCAGTACTTC. As protein: CASSQVMGKNIQYF.

The chain couples TRBV20-1 to TRBJ2-1, with D uncertain. This CDR3 is 11 amino acids long. Germline lookup yields CDR1 DFQATT and CDR2 SNEGSKA (reference sequence). V was shortened by 3 bases and J by 13 bases, with 13 bases between the two germline ends. In DNA form, the CDR3 reads TGCAGTGCTAGGGTTCTAGGTAGTCAGTTCTTC. Its protein is CSARVLGSQFF.

V usage is TRBV4-2 and J usage is TRBJ2-1; D is possibly TRBD2 (5 bases). Germline V gene data show CDR1 as LGHNA and CDR2 as YNFKEQ. With 0 bases removed from V and 10 bases from J, the gap between germline ends came to 16 bases. The CDR3 extends over 15 amino acids. This CDR3 reads CASSQDPSGYYEQFF. CDR3 DNA: TGTGCCAGCAGCCAAGATCCGAGCGGATACTACGAGCAGTTCTTC.

In regard to this clonotype: Possible read error: a much larger clone is one base away. The V and J genes are TRBV7-9 and TRBJ2-4; D is possibly TRBD1 or TRBD2 (5 bases each). Germline assignment: CDR1 SEHNR and CDR2 FQNEAQ (reference sequence). This CDR3 region has 15 residues. CDR3 sequence reads: CAGSLERDGKNIQYF. The CDR3 region has the DNA TGTGCCGGCAGCTTAGAAAGGGACGGCAAAAACATTCAGTACTTC.

V is TRBV5-1 and J is TRBJ2-7; tentatively, D is TRBD1 or TRBD2 (5 bases each). This CDR3 spans 13 amino acids. The V gene's germline CDR1 is SGHRS and CDR2 YFSETQ. Trimming left V 1 base short and J 4 bases short, with 9 bases between. The CDR3 region is CASSLYGAYEQYF. The CDR3 nucleotides are TGCGCCAGCAGCTTGTACGGGGCATACGAGCAGTACTTC. The full variable domain, with the rest looked up from reference TRBV5-1 and TRBJ2-7, is KAGVTQTPRYLIKTRGQQVTLSCSPISGHRSVSWYQQTPGQGLQFLFEYFSETQRNKGNFPGRFSGRQFSNSRSEMNVSTLELGDSALYLCASSLYGAYEQYFGPGTRLTVT.